One sample yielded the 6 T cell receptor beta chains listed below, sequenced in a study of T-cell reconstitution after alpha-beta-depleted transplantation in children. TCRbeta library construction was performed incorporating unique molecular identifiers. TCRdb redid the calling of the PCR reads with MiXCR, one entry per CDR3 protein. The profile covers some 600,000 distinct CDR3 sequences, with roughly 13% appearing a single time and 2% to 2.5% taken by the ten largest. This specimen consisted of PBMCs, mostly from graft donor cells, obtained 360 days after TCRalphabeta/CD19-depleted stem cell transplant. Receptor source: a male patient under 18 who had a stem cell transplant for acute myeloid leukemia, so the T cells may come from the graft donor.

Ten or more counts support this clonotype. The chain combines TRBV28 with TRBJ2-4, with D possibly matching TRBD2 (5 bases). Germline V gene sequence: CDR1 MDHEN, CDR2 SYDVKM. V was trimmed by 2 bases and J by 0 bases, leaving 11 bases between them. The CDR3 runs 16 residues. In DNA, the CDR3 is TGTGCCAGCAGTTTACGTGGGAGTCTAGCCAAAAACATTCAGTACTTC. Translating it yields CASSLRGSLAKNIQYF.

Only a few counts were recorded for this clonotype. This chain joins TRBV5-5 and TRBJ2-3; D gene uncertain. V was clipped by 5 bases and J by 6 bases, with 13 bases between them. Germline CDR1 and CDR2: SGHKS and YYEKEE (reference sequence). The CDR3 consists of 13 residues. CDR3: CASRRQLDDTQYF. DNA of the CDR3: TGTGCCAGCAGGCGACAATTGGATGATACGCAGTATTTT. The complete variable domain, with remaining parts taken from reference TRBV5-5 and TRBJ2-3, reads DAGVTQSPTHLIKTRGQQVTLRCSPISGHKSVSWYQQVLGQGPQFIFQYYEKEERGRGNFPDRFSARQFPNYSSELNVNALLLGDSALYLCASRRQLDDTQYFGPGTRLTVL.

The chain uses TRBV28 and TRBJ1-1; no clear D gene. The CDR3 consists of 13 residues. Germline-derived CDR1 and CDR2 are MDHEN and SYDVKM. V dropped 1 base and J dropped 8 bases, with 11 bases sitting between them. CDR3 sequence: CASSLLSPLEAFF. The CDR3, as DNA: TGTGCCAGCAGTTTATTATCCCCGCTCGAAGCTTTCTTT.

The chain is built from TRBV7-8 and TRBJ2-7; 7 bases line up with TRBD1. The CDR3 loop spans 17 amino acids. Germline lookup yields CDR1 SGHVS and CDR2 FQNEAQ. After removal of 3 bases from V and 0 bases from J, the junction contained 11 bases not matched to a gene. The CDR3 DNA sequence: TGTGCCAGCAGCTTGCATAGACAGGGCTTGAGCTCCTACGAGCAGTACTTC. Translated: CASSLHRQGLSSYEQYF.

This clonotype was observed a handful of times. CDR3 sequence: CASSLFGSVREQYF. CDR3 nucleotide sequence: TGTGCCAGCAGCTTATTTGGAAGTGTCCGGGAGCAGTACTTC. This sequence joins TRBV7-3 and TRBJ2-7; D ambiguous. The V gene's germline CDR1 is SGHTA and CDR2 FQGTGA. V lost 2 bases, J lost 7 bases, and 15 bases lay in between. The CDR3 is made up of 14 amino acids.

This clonotype was counted a few times. The chain uses TRBV12-3 or TRBV12-4 and TRBJ2-2; possibly TRBD2 for D (5 bases). The CDR3 is made up of 13 amino acids. Trimming cost V 8 bases and J 4 bases, with 11 bases left between them. In DNA, the CDR3 is TGTGCCAGCCTCGCCCGGGGCACCGGGGAGCTGTTTTTT. As protein: CASLARGTGELFF.